The 17 T cell receptor beta chains below all came from one sample that was sequenced in a study of CD8 T cells in Susac syndrome. RNA, at about 0.45 to 1 ug, was reverse transcribed with random hexamers. TCRdb re-derived calls from the immunoSEQ multiplex PCR reads in MiXCR, one entry per CDR3 protein. This sample has 130,000 to 150,000 distinct CDR3 sequences, with 94% found just once. The material sequenced was CD8+ T cells from PBMCs. All receptors come from a human donor in good health.

The chain carries TRBV29-1 and TRBJ2-3, with D perhaps TRBD1 (5 bases). Trimming shortened V by 4 bases and J by 9 bases, and 8 bases separated the two germline ends. Germline CDR1 reads SQVTM; CDR2 reads ANQGSEA. The CDR3 runs 10 residues. This CDR3 reads CSVAGLTQYF. The CDR3 nucleotides are TGCAGCGTTGCAGGGCTGACGCAGTATTTT.

CDR3 in amino acids: CASSYPGGFFEEQFF. In DNA form, the CDR3 reads TGTGCCAGCAGTTATCCAGGGGGCTTCTTTGAGGAGCAGTTCTTC. The V call is TRBV27, the J call TRBJ2-1, with 8 bases identical to TRBD1. Per germline, CDR1 MNHEY and CDR2 SMNVEV (reference sequence). The J segment lost 10 bases and the V segment lost 4 bases, leaving 12 bases of the junction unmatched. The CDR3 is 15 amino acids.

The chain uses TRBV13 and TRBJ2-2; D tentatively fits TRBD1 or TRBD2 (5 bases each). The V end was cut by 1 base, the J end by 2 bases, with 14 bases between. CDR3 length equals 17 residues. The V gene's germline CDR1 is PRHDT and CDR2 FYEKMQ (reference sequence). The CDR3 protein is CASSLDGTDANTGELFF. CDR3 nucleotides: TGTGCCAGCAGCTTAGACGGGACCGACGCTAACACCGGGGAGCTGTTTTTT.

The chain has TRBV24-1 and TRBJ2-1; no firm D call. The CDR3 is 12 amino acids. V lost 3 bases, J lost 12 bases, and 11 bases lay in between. The germline V gene encodes CDR1 KGHDR and CDR2 SFDVKD. The CDR3 loop is CATSDKGLGQFF. The CDR3 coding sequence is TGTGCCACCAGTGATAAGGGCTTGGGGCAGTTCTTC.

The rearrangement joins TRBV11-2 to TRBJ2-3; 9 bases agree with TRBD2. The CDR3 is made up of 15 amino acids. Germline V gives CDR1 SGHAT, CDR2 FQNNGV. J was trimmed by 3 bases and V by 5 bases; bases with no gene match: 6. For the CDR3, the DNA is TGTGCCAGCAGCCGACTAGCGGTCCTGACAGATACGCAGTATTTT. Residues: CASSRLAVLTDTQYF.

The chain employs TRBV19 and TRBJ2-7; 7 bases fit TRBD1. CDR1 LNHDA and CDR2 SQIVND come from the germline V gene (reference sequence). The V gene end was trimmed by 3 bases and the J gene end by 2 bases; junction bases not matched to a gene: 16. This CDR3 spans 18 amino acids. CDR3 sequence: CASSMSPPQGRRTYEQYF. DNA for the CDR3: TGTGCCAGTAGTATGAGCCCCCCACAGGGGCGGAGAACCTACGAGCAGTACTTC.

The chain recombines TRBV7-9 with TRBJ2-7; D gene ambiguous. Trimming left V 3 bases short and J 6 bases short, with 9 bases between. Germline lookup yields CDR1 SEHNR and CDR2 FQNEAQ (reference sequence). CDR3 length: 12 residues. The CDR3 protein is CASSLGSGEQYF. The CDR3 DNA sequence: TGTGCCAGCAGCTTGGGGTCCGGCGAGCAGTACTTC.

The gene calls are TRBV7-9 and TRBJ2-4; 9 bases map to TRBD1. Trimming cost V 5 bases and J 0 bases; bases outside gene matches: 11. There are 18 residues in the CDR3. Germline CDR1 reads SEHNR; CDR2 reads FQNEAQ (reference sequence). The CDR3 sequence: CASSGPGQGTIAKNIQYF. In nucleotides, the CDR3 is TGTGCCAGCAGCGGCCCGGGACAGGGCACAATAGCCAAAAACATTCAGTACTTC.

The chain links TRBV29-1 to TRBJ2-1; D is perhaps TRBD1 (6 bases). The CDR3 loop spans 11 amino acids. The germline gives CDR1 SQVTM, CDR2 ANQGSEA. V was trimmed by 7 bases and J by 5 bases, leaving 9 bases between them. CDR3 nucleotides: TGCAGCGGGGACACCCACAATGAGCAGTTCTTC. The encoded protein is CSGDTHNEQFF.

The chain recombines TRBV27 with TRBJ2-3; tentatively, D is TRBD1 (5 bases). V was clipped by 6 bases and J by 6 bases, with 10 bases between them. The CDR3 contains 12 residues. Germline CDR1 reads MNHEY; CDR2 reads SMNVEV (reference sequence). The chain's CDR3 is CASRGVKDTQYF. CDR3 coding DNA: TGTGCCAGCAGAGGGGTCAAGGATACGCAGTATTTT.

V is TRBV29-1 and J is TRBJ2-7; 7 bases map to TRBD1. Germline V gives CDR1 SQVTM, CDR2 ANQGSEA. V lost 4 bases and J lost 5; bases outside the gene matches: 11. The CDR3 is made up of 14 amino acids. The chain's CDR3 is CSVVPGQVNNEQYF. CDR3 in DNA: TGCAGCGTTGTTCCCGGACAGGTTAATAACGAGCAGTACTTC.

The chain recombines TRBV29-1 with TRBJ2-7; the match to TRBD1 covers 8 bases. The CDR3 loop spans 14 amino acids. The junction had 1 base not matched to a gene; V was cut back by 0 bases and J by 0 bases. CDR1 is SQVTM, CDR2 ANQGSEA, per germline. The CDR3 bases are TGCAGCGTTGAAGAAGGGACAGGCTCCTACGAGCAGTACTTC. It yields the protein CSVEEGTGSYEQYF.

V usage is TRBV6-4 and J usage is TRBJ2-1; D not resolved. The CDR3 has 14 amino acids. Trimming cost V 5 bases and J 6 bases, with 14 bases left between them. Germline V gives CDR1 MRHNA, CDR2 SNTAGT. The CDR3 bases are TGTGCCAGCAGTTGGACGGCAGTGGGCAATGAGCAGTTCTTC. Translation gives CASSWTAVGNEQFF.

The CDR3 bases are TGTGCCAGTAGTTCGGGAGACTCATCCTACGAGCAGTACTTC. Protein sequence: CASSSGDSSYEQYF. The chain combines TRBV19 with TRBJ2-7; D perhaps matches TRBD2 (6 bases). Per the germline V gene, CDR1 is LNHDA and CDR2 is SQIVND (reference sequence). Trimming cost V 5 bases and J 1 base, with 12 bases left between them. The CDR3 has 14 amino acids.

The rearrangement links TRBV4-3 to TRBJ2-1, with unresolved D. Trimming pared 1 base from V and 13 bases from J, leaving 11 bases between. The V gene's germline CDR1 is LGHNA and CDR2 YSLEER. This CDR3 spans 12 amino acids. CDR3 protein: CASSQVPQIQFF. CDR3 DNA: TGCGCCAGCAGCCAAGTGCCACAAATCCAGTTCTTC.

The chain combines TRBV6-2 or TRBV6-3 with TRBJ2-2; D unresolved. V was trimmed by 3 bases and J by 7 bases, leaving 3 bases between them. CDR1 is MNHEY and CDR2 is SVGEGT in the germline V gene. This CDR3 is built from 11 residues. CDR3 sequence reads: CASSYGGELFF. The CDR3 DNA sequence: TGTGCCAGCAGTTATGGCGGGGAGCTGTTTTTT.

The chain couples TRBV5-4 to TRBJ2-1; 7 bases are a match to TRBD1. Germline V gene lookup returns CDR1 SGHNT and CDR2 YYREEE (reference sequence). The CDR3 sequence is 14 residues long. Trimming cost V 0 bases and J 9 bases; bases outside gene matches: 6. The CDR3 loop reads CASSLGQGVGEQFF. CDR3 sequence (DNA): TGTGCCAGCAGCTTGGGACAGGGCGTCGGTGAGCAGTTCTTC.